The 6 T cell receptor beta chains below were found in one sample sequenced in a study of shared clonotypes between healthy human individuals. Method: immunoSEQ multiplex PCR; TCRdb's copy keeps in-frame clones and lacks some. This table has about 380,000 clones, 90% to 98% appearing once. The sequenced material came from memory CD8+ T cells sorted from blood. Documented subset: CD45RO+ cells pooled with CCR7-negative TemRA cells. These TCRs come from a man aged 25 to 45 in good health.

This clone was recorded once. The CDR3 nucleotides are TGTGCCAGTAGTATTTTTAGCGGCTACTTCAATGAGCAGTTCTTC. Translating it yields CASSIFSGYFNEQFF. The V call is TRBV19, the J call TRBJ2-1, with a weak D call TRBD2 (6 bases). CDR3 length: 15 residues. Between the trimmed V and J ends, which lost 3 bases and 6 bases, there was a span of 15 bases. Germline V gene sequence: CDR1 LNHDA, CDR2 SQIVND (reference sequence).

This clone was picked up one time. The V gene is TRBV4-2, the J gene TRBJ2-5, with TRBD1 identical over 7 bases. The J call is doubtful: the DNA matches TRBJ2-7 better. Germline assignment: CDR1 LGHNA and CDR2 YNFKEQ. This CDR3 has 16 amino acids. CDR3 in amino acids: CASSQDGTGAPYEQYF. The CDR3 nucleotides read TGTGCCAGCAGCCAAGATGGCACAGGGGCTCCCTACGAGCAGTACTTC.

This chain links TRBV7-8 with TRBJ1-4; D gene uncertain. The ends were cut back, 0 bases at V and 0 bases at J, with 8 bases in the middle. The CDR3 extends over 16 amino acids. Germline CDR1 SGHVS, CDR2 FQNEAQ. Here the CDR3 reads CASSLARLPTNEKLFF. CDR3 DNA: TGTGCCAGCAGCTTAGCGCGGCTGCCAACTAATGAAAAACTGTTTTTT.

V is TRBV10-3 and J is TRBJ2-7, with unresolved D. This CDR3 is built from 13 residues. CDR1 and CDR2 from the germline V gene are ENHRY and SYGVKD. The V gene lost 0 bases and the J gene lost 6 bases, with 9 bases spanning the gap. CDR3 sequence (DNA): TGTGCCATCAGTGAGTCCAGTGCCTCCGAGCAGTACTTC. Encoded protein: CAISESSASEQYF.

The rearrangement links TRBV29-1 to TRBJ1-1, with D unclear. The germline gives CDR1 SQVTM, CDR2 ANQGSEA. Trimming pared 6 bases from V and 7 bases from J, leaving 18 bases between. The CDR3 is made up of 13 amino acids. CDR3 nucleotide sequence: TGCAGCGTCTTGCTCGGCGAGGACGGTGAAGCTTTCTTT. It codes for CSVLLGEDGEAFF. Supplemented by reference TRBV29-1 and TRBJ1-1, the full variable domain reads SAVISQKPSRDICQRGTSLTIQCQVDSQVTMMFWYRQQPGQSLTLIATANQGSEATYESGFVIDKFPISRPNLTFSTLTVSNMSPEDSSIYLCSVLLGEDGEAFFGQGTRLTVV.

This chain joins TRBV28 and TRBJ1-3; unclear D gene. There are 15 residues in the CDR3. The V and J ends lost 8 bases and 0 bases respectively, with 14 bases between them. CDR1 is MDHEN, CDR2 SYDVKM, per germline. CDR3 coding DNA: TGTGCCAGCTCGGGTCGTCCATACTCTGGAAACACCATATATTTT. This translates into CASSGRPYSGNTIYF.